This TCR beta chain was recovered during a study of CD8 T cells in ankylosing spondylitis. TCRdb reanalysed the 5' RACE reads using MiXCR and keeps one entry per CDR3 protein. The table lists 750,000 to 850,000 distinct CDR3 sequences, about an eighth of them singletons. Worth noting for this clonotype: Its specificity is not known.

General observations from the study: Some of the motif variants had earlier been found in reactive arthritis patients' fluid and blood. Disease-linked clones were CD8+ and relatively rare in peripheral blood. Seemingly characteristic of ankylosing spondylitis blood was a TCR beta motif consisting of fewer than 10 highly homologous variants.

CDR3 length equals 15 residues. The germline gives CDR1 SGHRS, CDR2 YFSETQ. Deletions cut 4 bases from V and 0 bases from J, with 14 bases between. Sequences were obtained from blood, either unsorted or a sorted T cell fraction (not recorded which). V and J are TRBV5-1 and TRBJ2-7; D possibly uses TRBD1 or TRBD2 (5 bases each). The TCR comes from a male donor with ankylosing spondylitis. Here the CDR3 DNA reads TGCGCCAGCAGCGGGGACGGACCCTTCTCCTACGAGCAGTACTTC. Translated, it gives CASSGDGPFSYEQYF.